These 19 T cell receptor beta chains came from one sample sequenced in a study of blood T cell repertoires in COVID-19. Generated by immunoSEQ multiplex PCR, the TCRdb table keeps only in-frame clones and is missing some. The sample comprises over 120,000 clones, about 85% of which are singletons, and just under 5% rests with the top ten. The sample comprised peripheral blood. Receptors were obtained from a woman in her seventies with COVID-19, enrolled during active disease.

This chain links TRBV12-3 or TRBV12-4 with TRBJ1-2; D gene unclear. Trimming stripped 2 bases from V and 2 bases from J, with 6 bases between. The CDR3 length is 13 residues. The CDR3 DNA reads as TGTGCCAGCAGTTTACCAGCGAACTATGGCTACACCTTC. Protein: CASSLPANYGYTF.

The rearrangement joins TRBV7-6 to TRBJ1-4, with D maybe TRBD1 (5 bases). From germline, CDR1 is SGHVS and CDR2 FNYEAQ. V was cut by 3 bases and J by 5 bases, with 13 bases left in between. The CDR3 is 15 amino acids. Written as DNA, the CDR3 is TGTGCCAGCAGCTTGAACCAGGGAGGCAATGAAAAACTGTTTTTT. It codes for CASSLNQGGNEKLFF.

The gene calls are TRBV13 and TRBJ2-3, with D uncertain. With 4 bases removed from V and 7 bases from J, the gap between germline ends came to 9 bases. CDR3 size: 12 residues. In germline, CDR1 is PRHDT, CDR2 FYEKMQ (reference sequence). In DNA form, the CDR3 reads TGTGCCAGCAGCTCCCGACTCAATACGCAGTATTTT. Amino acids: CASSSRLNTQYF.

The table lists this clone with a few counts. The chain links TRBV3-1 (or the pseudogene TRBV3-2) to TRBJ1-1; 7 bases line up with TRBD1. CDR3 length: 13 amino acids. Germline CDR1 is LGHDT and CDR2 is YNNKEL (reference sequence). The junction had 5 bases not matched to a gene; V was cut back by 4 bases and J by 6 bases. CDR3 nucleotide sequence: TGTGCCAGCAGCCGGGTGAGGGGGCCTGAAGCTTTCTTT. Protein product: CASSRVRGPEAFF.

The chain combines TRBV14 with TRBJ2-3, with a tentative D call TRBD2 (6 bases). The CDR3 spans 17 residues. V gave up 10 bases and J gave up 2 bases, with 25 bases separating them. Looked up from germline, CDR1 is SGHDN and CDR2 is FVKESK. CDR3 coding DNA: TGTGCCAACGAGTGCGGGCTCATAGCGGAGCCCACAGATACGCAGTATTTT. Residues: CANECGLIAEPTDTQYF.

The V gene is TRBV11-2, the J gene TRBJ2-1; 10 bases fit TRBD2. J gave up 5 bases and V 9 bases, and 7 bases lay outside the gene matches. Germline V CDR1 and CDR2: SGHAT, FQNNGV. This CDR3 is built from 14 residues. The CDR3: CASTRTSGNNEQFF. Here the CDR3 DNA reads TGTGCCAGTACTCGGACTAGCGGAAACAATGAGCAGTTCTTC.

DNA for the CDR3: TGTGCCAGCAGTGCGGCCCAGGGCTATGGCTACACCTTC. Translation: CASSAAQGYGYTF. The rearrangement links TRBV12-3 or TRBV12-4 to TRBJ1-2, with D possibly being TRBD1 (5 bases). V was shortened by 5 bases and J by 4 bases, with 11 bases between the two germline ends. This CDR3 is built from 13 residues.

The gene calls are TRBV7-2 and TRBJ2-5; D might be TRBD2 (6 bases). The CDR3 extends over 14 amino acids. V gave up 5 bases and J gave up 2 bases, with 12 bases separating them. The germline V gene encodes CDR1 SGHTA and CDR2 FQGNSA. This CDR3 is CASSPSAGQETQYF. CDR3 sequence (DNA): TGTGCCAGCAGCCCCTCGGCGGGGCAAGAGACCCAGTACTTC.

This chain connects TRBV4-3 to TRBJ1-2, with D possibly matching TRBD1 (5 bases). This CDR3 has 15 residues. Germline V gives CDR1 LGHNA, CDR2 YSLEER. V shed 0 bases and J shed 3 bases, with 11 bases lying between them. The CDR3 DNA reads TGCGCCAGCAGCCAAGAGTTGCGGGGCGACTATGGCTACACCTTC. Its protein is CASSQELRGDYGYTF.

This chain connects TRBV6-5 to TRBJ1-2; D not certain. The ends were cut back, 8 bases at V and 5 bases at J, with 12 bases in the middle. The CDR3 has 12 residues. Germline assignment: CDR1 MNHEY and CDR2 SVGAGI. CDR3 sequence: CASRSTPYGYTF. CDR3 sequence (DNA): TGTGCCAGCCGGTCCACCCCTTATGGCTACACCTTC.

The chain couples TRBV11-3 to TRBJ1-2; D is ambiguous. V shed 1 base and J shed 4 bases, with 10 bases lying between them. The CDR3 is 14 amino acids. Germline assignment: CDR1 SGHNT and CDR2 YENEEA. Here the CDR3 reads CASSLAYDFYGYTF. CDR3 nucleotide sequence: TGTGCCAGCAGCTTAGCTTACGACTTCTATGGCTACACCTTC. The full variable domain, rest sourced from reference TRBV11-3 and TRBJ1-2, is EAGVVQSPRYKIIEKKQPVAFWCNPISGHNTLYWYLQNLGQGPELLIRYENEEAVDDSQLPKDRFSAERLKGVDSTLKIQPAELGDSAVYLCASSLAYDFYGYTFGSGTRLTVV.

The chain carries TRBV9 and TRBJ2-1; tentative D call: TRBD1 (5 bases). This CDR3 comprises 12 residues. V shed 1 base and J shed 7 bases, with 6 bases lying between them. The germline gives CDR1 SGDLS, CDR2 YYNGEE. The CDR3 is CASSVQGNEQFF. The CDR3 nucleotides read TGTGCCAGCAGCGTACAGGGTAATGAGCAGTTCTTC.

The CDR3 nucleotides are TGTGCCAGCAGCTTGCTCTTCCCAGGGGGTCATGAAAAACTGTTTTTT. It encodes CASSLLFPGGHEKLFF. This chain joins TRBV7-9 and TRBJ1-4; 7 bases align to TRBD1. This CDR3 is 16 amino acids long. Germline CDR1 is SEHNR and CDR2 is FQNEAQ (reference sequence). Trimming cost V 3 bases and J 6 bases; bases outside gene matches: 10.

The chain links TRBV29-1 to TRBJ2-7; 14 nucleotides agree with TRBD2. The germline V gene has CDR1 SQVTM and CDR2 ANQGSEA. The trim removed 4 bases at V and 3 bases at J, leaving 2 bases unmatched. The CDR3 is 14 amino acids. CDR3 in DNA: TGCAGCGTTGGGGGGACTAGCGGGAGCTACGAGCAGTACTTC. As protein: CSVGGTSGSYEQYF.

The genes are TRBV19 and TRBJ1-1; perhaps TRBD1 as D (5 bases). Trimming removed 5 bases at V and 1 base at J, with 14 bases between. Germline V gives CDR1 LNHDA, CDR2 SQIVND (reference sequence). The CDR3 is 15 amino acids. DNA for the CDR3: TGTGCCAGTAGTCCACGGACAATTGAGAACACTGAAGCTTTCTTT. This translates into CASSPRTIENTEAFF.

The chain couples TRBV11-2 to TRBJ1-1, with D possibly TRBD1 on 6 matching bases. This CDR3 region has 15 residues. The V gene lost 0 bases and the J gene lost 3 bases, with 11 bases spanning the gap. Germline assignment: CDR1 SGHAT and CDR2 FQNNGV. The CDR3 DNA is TGTGCCAGCAGCTTAGATCAGGGGATGGACACTGAAGCTTTCTTT. Translating it yields CASSLDQGMDTEAFF.

The chain is built from TRBV4-1 and TRBJ1-2; D call uncertain. Germline CDR1 MGHRA, CDR2 YSYEKL. The CDR3 extends over 14 amino acids. V gave up 0 bases and J gave up 8 bases, with 13 bases separating them. CDR3 loop: CASSQEGWSGGYTF. The CDR3 coding sequence is TGCGCCAGCAGCCAAGAAGGATGGAGCGGGGGCTACACCTTC.

This clone was seen only a few times. The J gene is TRBJ1-5, the V gene TRBV6-2 or TRBV6-3; tentative D call: TRBD1 (6 bases). This CDR3 comprises 14 residues. Trimming left V 4 bases short and J 6 bases short, with 13 bases between. CDR1 is MNHEY and CDR2 is SVGEGT in the germline V gene. The DNA of the CDR3 is TGTGCCAGCAGTTCCCGACAGGCGGGTCAGCCCCAGCATTTT. It is translated as CASSSRQAGQPQHF.

This sequence joins TRBV19 and TRBJ1-5; 9 bases map to TRBD1. The CDR3 spans 19 residues. Germline CDR1 reads LNHDA; CDR2 reads SQIVND (reference sequence). With V trimmed by 3 bases and J by 4 bases, 16 bases remained unmatched. DNA of the CDR3: TGTGCCAGTAGTATTGGGGGACAGGGCGGATCACCTTCGAATCAGCCCCAGCATTTT. As protein: CASSIGGQGGSPSNQPQHF.